The 31 T cell receptor beta chains listed next were all sequenced from one sample in a study of T cell responses to AZD1222 COVID-19 vaccine. Using immunoSEQ multiplex PCR, the repertoire was profiled, and TCRdb retains in-frame clones only, with some absent. This sample has around 220,000 clones, with approximately 94% found just once. Specimen: peripheral blood, collected 28 days after the second dose of the MenACWY control vaccine. These receptors all stem from an adult who received the MenACWY meningococcal vaccine as a control.

This clone was detected only once. The chain is built from TRBV9 and TRBJ1-1, with D uncertain. V was trimmed by 5 bases and J by 0 bases, leaving 8 bases between them. The length of the CDR3 is 13 residues. The germline V gene encodes CDR1 SGDLS and CDR2 YYNGEE. The CDR3 coding sequence is TGTGCCAGCAGTATGGCCGTGAACACTGAAGCTTTCTTT. Protein: CASSMAVNTEAFF.

The CDR3 sequence is CASSPPWRESTDTQYF. The CDR3 nucleotides are TGTGCCAGCAGCCCCCCTTGGCGGGAGAGCACAGATACGCAGTATTTT. The chain combines TRBV7-9 with TRBJ2-3, with 7 bases that match TRBD2. The V segment lost 5 bases and the J segment 0 bases; nucleotides outside the gene matches: 8. Germline V gene data show CDR1 as SEHNR and CDR2 as FQNEAQ (reference sequence). The CDR3 is made up of 16 amino acids.

This rearrangement joins TRBV4-3 to TRBJ2-2; D perhaps matches TRBD1 (6 bases). Trimming took off 4 bases at V and 0 bases at J, with 21 bases between the two ends. The CDR3 covers 19 residues. The germline gives CDR1 LGHNA, CDR2 YSLEER. DNA for the CDR3: TGCGCCAGCAGCCCTCGGGACAACCCCTTGCTCGCGAACACCGGGGAGCTGTTTTTT. This codes for CASSPRDNPLLANTGELFF.

The DNA of the CDR3 is TGTGCCAGCAGCGTAAAAGGACAGGATAGTGGAAACACCATATATTTT. Amino acids: CASSVKGQDSGNTIYF. This rearrangement joins TRBV2 to TRBJ1-3; 7 positions agree with TRBD1. The germline V gene encodes CDR1 SNHLY and CDR2 FYNNEI. The CDR3 runs 16 residues. Trimming removed 6 bases from V and 3 bases from J; junction bases left unmatched: 11. The full variable domain, its missing parts supplied by reference TRBV2 and TRBJ1-3, is EPEVTQTPSHQVTQMGQEVILRCVPISNHLYFYWYRQILGQKVEFLVSFYNNEISEKSEIFDDQFSVERPDGSNFTLKIRSTKLEDSAMYFCASSVKGQDSGNTIYFGEGSWLTVV.

The chain recombines TRBV9 with TRBJ1-1; D not resolved. This CDR3 has 13 amino acids. The ends were cut back, 1 base at V and 1 base at J, with 5 bases in the middle. CDR1 SGDLS and CDR2 YYNGEE come from the germline V gene. DNA of the CDR3: TGTGCCAGCAGCGTAAGGGAGAACACTGAAGCTTTCTTT. Translated, it gives CASSVRENTEAFF.

The chain couples TRBV24-1 to TRBJ2-3; D possibly uses TRBD1 or TRBD2 (7 bases each). Germline lookup yields CDR1 KGHDR and CDR2 SFDVKD. CDR3 length: 15 amino acids. Trimming pared 9 bases from V and 0 bases from J, leaving 15 bases between. The CDR3 coding sequence is TGTGCCACCCATCGACAGGGAGGGAGCACAGATACGCAGTATTTT. Encoded protein: CATHRQGGSTDTQYF.

This clone was seen a single time. The DNA of the CDR3 is TGTGCCAGCAGCTTAGCGGGCCAGGGGTATTACGAGCAGTACTTC. Its protein product is CASSLAGQGYYEQYF. V gene TRBV7-6 combines with J gene TRBJ2-7; D may be TRBD1 (6 bases). CDR3 length: 15 amino acids. Deletions cut 0 bases from V and 4 bases from J, with 13 bases between. Germline CDR1 is SGHVS and CDR2 is FNYEAQ.

The chain links TRBV6-4 to TRBJ1-1; D is unresolved. CDR3 size: 15 residues. Germline values: CDR1 MRHNA, CDR2 SNTAGT. V dropped 2 bases and J dropped 2 bases, with 12 bases sitting between them. The CDR3 DNA follows: TGTGCCAGCAGTGACAGGGTACAATTTAACACTGAAGCTTTCTTT. This gives the protein CASSDRVQFNTEAFF.

This chain connects TRBV3-1 (or the pseudogene TRBV3-2) to TRBJ1-5; no reliable D call. The CDR3 covers 17 residues. CDR1 LGHDT and CDR2 YNNKEL come from the germline V gene (reference sequence). V dropped 1 base and J dropped 3 bases, with 16 bases sitting between them. The CDR3 DNA is TGTGCCAGCAGCCAAGGTTCAGACGGGGTATCCAATCAGCCCCAGCATTTT. Its translation: CASSQGSDGVSNQPQHF.

This chain joins TRBV5-4 and TRBJ2-7, with D hard to call. The CDR3 is made up of 15 amino acids. The germline V and J ends were trimmed by 3 bases and 0 bases, with 13 bases remaining between them. Looked up from germline, CDR1 is SGHNT and CDR2 is YYREEE (reference sequence). The CDR3: CASSSNMGPSYEQYF. The CDR3 coding sequence is TGTGCCAGCAGCTCTAATATGGGCCCCTCCTACGAGCAGTACTTC. The variable domain in full, with the rest retrieved from reference TRBV5-4 and TRBJ2-7, is ETGVTQSPTHLIKTRGQQVTLRCSSQSGHNTVSWYQQALGQGPQFIFQYYREEENGRGNFPPRFSGLQFPNYSSELNVNALELDDSALYLCASSSNMGPSYEQYFGPGTRLTVT.

V gene TRBV7-3 combines with J gene TRBJ2-3; TRBD2 matches at 10 bases. Germline trimming cut 6 bases from V and 0 bases from J; bases unmatched to any gene: 3. The length of the CDR3 is 15 residues. The germline CDR1 and CDR2 sequences are SGHTA and FQGTGA. CDR3 nucleotides: TGTGCCAGCAGTCCTAGCGGGAGCAGCACAGATACGCAGTATTTT. Protein sequence: CASSPSGSSTDTQYF. Using reference TRBV7-3 and TRBJ2-3 for the parts outside the CDR3, the full variable domain is GAGVSQTPSNKVTEKGKYVELRCDPISGHTALYWYRQSLGQGPEFLIYFQGTGAADDSGLPNDRFFAVRPEGSVSTLKIQRTERGDSAVYLCASSPSGSSTDTQYFGPGTRLTVL.

This chain links TRBV12-3 or TRBV12-4 with TRBJ2-5; no firm D call. This CDR3 contains 13 residues. Trimming pared 1 base from V and 5 bases from J, leaving 8 bases between. The CDR3 protein is CASSLVVGETQYF. The CDR3 DNA sequence: TGTGCCAGCAGTTTAGTGGTTGGGGAGACCCAGTACTTC.

This chain uses TRBV29-1 with TRBJ2-1, with 7 nucleotides matching TRBD2. Looked up from germline, CDR1 is SQVTM and CDR2 is ANQGSEA. This CDR3 contains 16 residues. Trimming cost V 4 bases and J 0 bases; bases outside gene matches: 9. Written as DNA, the CDR3 is TGCAGCGTTGTTTCGCTAGCGGAGAGCTCCTACAATGAGCAGTTCTTC. It yields the protein CSVVSLAESSYNEQFF.

The rearrangement joins TRBV2 to TRBJ2-7, with no clear D. V was clipped by 5 bases and J by 6 bases, with 14 bases between them. The germline CDR1 and CDR2 sequences are SNHLY and FYNNEI. The CDR3 has 13 amino acids. As DNA, the CDR3 is TGTGCCAGCAGTTCCCCCACCTTGAGCGAGCAGTACTTC. Translated: CASSSPTLSEQYF.

This chain connects TRBV28 to TRBJ2-3, with D maybe TRBD1 (6 bases). Germline CDR1 is MDHEN and CDR2 is SYDVKM. V gave up 5 bases and J gave up 8 bases, with 20 bases separating them. The CDR3 runs 15 residues. This CDR3 reads CASSTGTPRRGTQYF. The CDR3 nucleotides read TGTGCCAGCAGTACAGGGACACCCCGGCGAGGTACGCAGTATTTT.

This chain links TRBV7-8 with TRBJ2-7; D gene ambiguous. The CDR3 covers 16 residues. V shed 0 bases and J shed 3 bases, with 15 bases lying between them. Germline CDR1 reads SGHVS; CDR2 reads FQNEAQ. CDR3 in DNA: TGTGCCAGCAGCTTAGCGTCTGCATTCACCGACTACGAGCAGTACTTC. Amino acid sequence: CASSLASAFTDYEQYF. The whole variable domain, remainder taken from reference TRBV7-8 and TRBJ2-7, is GAGVSQSPRYKVAKRGQDVALRCDPISGHVSLFWYQQALGQGPEFLTYFQNEAQLDKSGLPSDRFFAERPEGSVSTLKIQRTQQEDSAVYLCASSLASAFTDYEQYFGPGTRLTVT.

This clone was seen once. The rearrangement links TRBV6-5 to TRBJ1-5; 10 bases match TRBD1. The CDR3 has 13 amino acids. With 5 bases clipped from V and 7 bases from J, the junction kept 2 bases outside the gene matches. In germline, CDR1 is MNHEY, CDR2 SVGAGI. The CDR3 nucleotides are TGTGCCAGCAGTAGGGACAGGGGCCAGCCCCAGCATTTT. Protein product: CASSRDRGQPQHF.

For the CDR3, the DNA is TGTGCCAGTAGCAACCCTAGCGGGGGGGAGTACAATGAGCAGTTCTTC. Residues: CASSNPSGGEYNEQFF. The chain couples TRBV19 to TRBJ2-1; TRBD2 matches at 12 bases. This CDR3 has 16 residues. Germline V gives CDR1 LNHDA, CDR2 SQIVND (reference sequence). With V trimmed by 6 bases and J by 4 bases, 7 bases remained unmatched.

The rearrangement uses TRBV19 and TRBJ1-5, with unresolved D. Trimming cost V 7 bases and J 1 base, with 17 bases left between them. The CDR3 spans 16 residues. Germline loops: CDR1 LNHDA, CDR2 SQIVND (reference sequence). The CDR3 loop is CASTLRARMSNQPQHF. In DNA, the CDR3 is TGTGCCAGTACCCTAAGGGCGCGGATGAGCAATCAGCCCCAGCATTTT.

The chain couples TRBV27 to TRBJ1-1; the D gene is possibly TRBD1 (5 bases). Germline V gene sequence: CDR1 MNHEY, CDR2 SMNVEV (reference sequence). This CDR3 comprises 14 residues. Trimming removed 6 bases from V and 3 bases from J, with 14 bases in between. The CDR3 DNA reads TGTGCCAGCAGGCTCGCCGGGGGGGACACTGAAGCTTTCTTT. Residues: CASRLAGGDTEAFF.

The CDR3 DNA reads TGTGCCAGCAGCTTTCCCGGGACTAGCGGGGGGGCAGGTTACAATGAGCAGTTCTTC. It codes for CASSFPGTSGGAGYNEQFF. The chain joins TRBV9 to TRBJ2-1; 16 bases fit TRBD2. Per the germline V gene, CDR1 is SGDLS and CDR2 is YYNGEE. This CDR3 is built from 19 residues. Trimming took 4 bases from V and 4 from J; bases not matched to a gene: 11.

The gene calls are TRBV7-2 and TRBJ1-4, with D maybe TRBD1 (5 bases). The germline CDR1 and CDR2 sequences are SGHTA and FQGNSA. The CDR3 contains 14 residues. With 5 bases removed from V and 7 bases from J, the gap between germline ends came to 14 bases. CDR3: CASSPRDRLEKLFF. The DNA of the CDR3 is TGTGCCAGCAGCCCGAGGGACCGTCTTGAAAAACTGTTTTTT.

V usage is TRBV28 and J usage is TRBJ2-7; D call uncertain. The germline V gene has CDR1 MDHEN and CDR2 SYDVKM. CDR3 size: 12 residues. V lost 2 bases and J 6 bases, leaving 8 bases between the germline ends. The CDR3 coding sequence is TGTGCCAGCAGTTTAGCGGTTGGCGAGCAGTACTTC. The encoded protein is CASSLAVGEQYF. Together with reference TRBV28 and TRBJ2-7, the CDR3 gives the full variable domain: DVKVTQSSRYLVKRTGEKVFLECVQDMDHENMFWYRQDPGLGLRLIYFSYDVKMKEKGDIPEGYSVSREKKERFSLILESASTNQTSMYLCASSLAVGEQYFGPGTRLTVT.

The genes are TRBV20-1 and TRBJ1-5, with D perhaps TRBD1 (5 bases). Germline assignment: CDR1 DFQATT and CDR2 SNEGSKA (reference sequence). CDR3 length: 14 residues. V lost 3 bases and J lost 4, with 13 bases in between. CDR3 nucleotide sequence: TGCAGTGCTAGTGCAGGGAAAAGTAATCAGCCCCAGCATTTT. Translation gives CSASAGKSNQPQHF.

This chain links TRBV28 with TRBJ1-5; D remains unclear. This CDR3 has 12 residues. Germline V CDR1 and CDR2: MDHEN, SYDVKM. Trimming stripped 7 bases from V and 7 bases from J, with 11 bases between. Here the CDR3 DNA reads TGTGCCAGCACCTTAGGGTACCAGCCCCAGCATTTT. Translating it yields CASTLGYQPQHF.

V usage is TRBV30 and J usage is TRBJ2-2; unclear D gene. V dropped 4 bases and J dropped 6 bases, with 9 bases sitting between them. The CDR3 contains 12 residues. Per germline, CDR1 GTSNPN and CDR2 SVGIG (reference sequence). The CDR3 region is CAWKKPPGELFF. In nucleotides, the CDR3 is TGTGCCTGGAAAAAACCCCCCGGGGAGCTGTTTTTT.

The chain has TRBV6-5 and TRBJ2-7; D perhaps matches TRBD2 (6 bases). Looked up from germline, CDR1 is MNHEY and CDR2 is SVGAGI. This CDR3 is 13 amino acids long. The ends were cut back, 6 bases at V and 5 bases at J, with 14 bases in the middle. The CDR3 is CASSYRGKDEQYF. The CDR3 DNA is TGTGCCAGCAGCTATCGGGGGAAGGACGAGCAGTACTTC.

The V and J genes are TRBV10-3 and TRBJ1-2; tentative D call: TRBD1 (5 bases). V lost 3 bases and J lost 4, with 9 bases in between. The CDR3 runs 13 residues. Per the germline V gene, CDR1 is ENHRY and CDR2 is SYGVKD. The CDR3 is CAISESRAYGYTF. The CDR3 coding sequence is TGTGCCATCAGTGAATCCAGGGCCTATGGCTACACCTTC.

The CDR3 bases are TGTGCCAGCAGCTTGGAAGGTGGGGAGCAGTACTTC. Protein sequence: CASSLEGGEQYF. V is TRBV5-6 and J is TRBJ2-7; D is unclear. V lost 0 bases, J lost 7 bases, and 8 bases lay in between. Germline-derived CDR1 and CDR2 are SGHDT and YYEEEE. This CDR3 has 12 amino acids.

The chain carries TRBV5-1 and TRBJ2-6; TRBD1 agrees at 9 bases. V lost 0 bases to trimming and J lost 3 bases; unmatched junction nucleotides: 10. Germline CDR1 SGHRS, CDR2 YFSETQ. This CDR3 region has 19 residues. The CDR3 protein is CASSLGRDRDFLGANVLTF. The CDR3 bases are TGCGCCAGCAGCTTGGGGCGGGACAGGGACTTTCTTGGGGCCAACGTCCTGACTTTC.

This clone was found once. The chain couples TRBV6-5 to TRBJ2-7, with D perhaps being TRBD1 or TRBD2 (5 bases each). CDR3 size: 12 residues. Deletions cut 5 bases from V and 6 bases from J, with 11 bases between. CDR1 and CDR2 from the germline V gene are MNHEY and SVGAGI. The CDR3 reads CASSTPGPEQYF. DNA of the CDR3: TGTGCCAGCAGTACCCCGGGGCCCGAGCAGTACTTC.